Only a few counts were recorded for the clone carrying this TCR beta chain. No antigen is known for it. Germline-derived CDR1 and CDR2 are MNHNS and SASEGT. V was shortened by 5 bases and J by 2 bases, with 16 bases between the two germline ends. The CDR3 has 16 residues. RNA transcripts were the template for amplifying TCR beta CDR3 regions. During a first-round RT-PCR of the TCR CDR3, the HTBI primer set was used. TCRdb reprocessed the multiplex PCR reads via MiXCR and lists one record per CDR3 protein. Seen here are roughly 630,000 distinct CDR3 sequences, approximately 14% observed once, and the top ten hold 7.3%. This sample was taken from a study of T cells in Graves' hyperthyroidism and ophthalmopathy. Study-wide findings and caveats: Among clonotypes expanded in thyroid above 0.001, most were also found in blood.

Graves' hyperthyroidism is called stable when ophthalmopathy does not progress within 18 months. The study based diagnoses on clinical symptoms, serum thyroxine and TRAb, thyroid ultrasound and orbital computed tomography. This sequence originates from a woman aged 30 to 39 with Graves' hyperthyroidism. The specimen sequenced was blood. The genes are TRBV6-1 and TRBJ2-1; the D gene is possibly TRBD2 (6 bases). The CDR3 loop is CASSPGLRSTYNEQFF. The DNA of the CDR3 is TGTGCCAGCAGTCCGGGACTGCGATCCACCTACAATGAGCAGTTCTTC.